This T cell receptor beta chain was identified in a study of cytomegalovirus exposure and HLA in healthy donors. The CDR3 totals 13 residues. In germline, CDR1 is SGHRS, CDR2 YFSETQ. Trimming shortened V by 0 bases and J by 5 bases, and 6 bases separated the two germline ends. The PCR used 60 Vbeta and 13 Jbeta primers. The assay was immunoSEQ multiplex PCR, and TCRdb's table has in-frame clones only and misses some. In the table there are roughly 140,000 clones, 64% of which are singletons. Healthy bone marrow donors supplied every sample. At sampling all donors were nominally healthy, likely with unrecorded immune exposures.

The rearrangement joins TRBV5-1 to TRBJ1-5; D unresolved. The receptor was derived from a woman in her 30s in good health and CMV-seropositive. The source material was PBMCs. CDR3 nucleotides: TGCGCCAGCAGCTTGGGAAGCGATCAGCCCCAGCATTTT. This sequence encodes CASSLGSDQPQHF.